The following is a TCR beta chain sequence with its context. Its matching antigen is unknown. Profiling relied on immunoSEQ multiplex PCR, and the TCRdb table lists in-frame clones only, not all of them. This sample has almost 95,000 clones, with roughly 90% found just once. The source of the sample is a study of a mutant IDH1 vaccine in newly diagnosed glioma. This CDR3 has 19 residues. The germline V gene has CDR1 SNHLY and CDR2 FYNNEI. The J segment lost 5 bases and the V segment lost 2 bases, leaving 18 bases of the junction unmatched. Stated time point: week 47, end of study. It was 300 ug of mutant IDH1 20-mer peptide that made up each vaccine dose, given with topical imiquimod.

The chain carries TRBV2 and TRBJ2-5; 9 nucleotides match TRBD1. This TCR was sampled from a woman between 45 and 60 years old with glioma. The input for sequencing was PBMCs, taken from a glioma patient whose treatment included an IDH1 peptide vaccine. This CDR3 is CASSESIFARQGEEETQYF. In DNA, the CDR3 is TGTGCCAGCAGTGAATCCATCTTCGCCCGACAGGGGGAAGAGGAGACCCAGTACTTC. The full variable domain, its missing parts supplied by reference TRBV2 and TRBJ2-5, is EPEVTQTPSHQVTQMGQEVILRCVPISNHLYFYWYRQILGQKVEFLVSFYNNEISEKSEIFDDQFSVERPDGSNFTLKIRSTKLEDSAMYFCASSESIFARQGEEETQYFGPGTRLLVL.